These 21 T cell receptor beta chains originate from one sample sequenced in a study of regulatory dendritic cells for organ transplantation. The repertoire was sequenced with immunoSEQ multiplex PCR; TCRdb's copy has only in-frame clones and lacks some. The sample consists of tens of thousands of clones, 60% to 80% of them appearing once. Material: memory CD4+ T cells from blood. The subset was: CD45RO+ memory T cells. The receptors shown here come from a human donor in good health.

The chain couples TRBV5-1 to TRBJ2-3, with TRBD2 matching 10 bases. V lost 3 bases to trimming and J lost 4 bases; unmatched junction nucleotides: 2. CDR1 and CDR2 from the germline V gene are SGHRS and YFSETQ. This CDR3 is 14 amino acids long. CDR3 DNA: TGCGCCAGCAGCTCCGGACTAGCGGCAGATACGCAGTATTTT. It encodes CASSSGLAADTQYF. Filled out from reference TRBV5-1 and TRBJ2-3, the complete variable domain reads KAGVTQTPRYLIKTRGQQVTLSCSPISGHRSVSWYQQTPGQGLQFLFEYFSETQRNKGNFPGRFSGRQFSNSRSEMNVSTLELGDSALYLCASSSGLAADTQYFGPGTRLTVL.

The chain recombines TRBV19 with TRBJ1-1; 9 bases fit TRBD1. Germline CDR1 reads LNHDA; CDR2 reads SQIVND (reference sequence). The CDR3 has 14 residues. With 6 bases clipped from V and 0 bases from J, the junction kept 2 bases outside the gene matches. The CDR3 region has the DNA TGTGCCAGTAGGGGGGACAGGGTGAACACTGAAGCTTTCTTT. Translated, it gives CASRGDRVNTEAFF. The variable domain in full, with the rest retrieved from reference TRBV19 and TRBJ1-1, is DGGITQSPKYLFRKEGQNVTLSCEQNLNHDAMYWYRQDPGQGLRLIYYSQIVNDFQKGDIAEGYSVSREKKESFPLTVTSAQKNPTAFYLCASRGDRVNTEAFFGQGTRLTVV.

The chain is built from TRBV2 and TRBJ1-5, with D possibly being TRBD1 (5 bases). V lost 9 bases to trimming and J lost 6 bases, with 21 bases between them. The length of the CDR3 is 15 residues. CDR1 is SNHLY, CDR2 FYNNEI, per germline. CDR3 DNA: TGTGCCAGTGGGAGGGACGGCCAGCAGGGTCAGCCCCAGCATTTT. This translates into CASGRDGQQGQPQHF.

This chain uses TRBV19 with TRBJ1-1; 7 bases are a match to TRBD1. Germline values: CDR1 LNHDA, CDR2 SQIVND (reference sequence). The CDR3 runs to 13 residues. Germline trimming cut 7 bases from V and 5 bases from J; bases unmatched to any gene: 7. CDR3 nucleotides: TGTGCCAGTACCCGACAGGGAAGAACTGAAGCTTTCTTT. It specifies CASTRQGRTEAFF.

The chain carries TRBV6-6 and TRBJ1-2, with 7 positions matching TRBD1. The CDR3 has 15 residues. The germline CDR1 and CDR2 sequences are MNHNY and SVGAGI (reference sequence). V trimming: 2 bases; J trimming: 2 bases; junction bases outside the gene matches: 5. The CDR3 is CASSYRQGGNYGYTF. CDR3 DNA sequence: TGTGCCAGCAGTTACCGACAGGGAGGAAACTATGGCTACACCTTC.

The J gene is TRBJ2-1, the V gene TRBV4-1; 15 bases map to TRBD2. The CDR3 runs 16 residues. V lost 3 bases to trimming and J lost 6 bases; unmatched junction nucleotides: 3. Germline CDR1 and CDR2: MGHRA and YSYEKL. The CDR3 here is CASSHPGLAGGNEQFF. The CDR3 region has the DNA TGCGCCAGCAGCCATCCGGGACTAGCGGGGGGCAATGAGCAGTTCTTC.

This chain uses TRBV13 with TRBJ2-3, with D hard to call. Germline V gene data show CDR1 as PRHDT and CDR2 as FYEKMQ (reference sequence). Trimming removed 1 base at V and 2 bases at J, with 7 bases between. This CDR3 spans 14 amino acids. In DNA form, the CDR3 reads TGTGCCAGCAGCTTAGTCGGGTACACAGATACGCAGTATTTT. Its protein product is CASSLVGYTDTQYF.

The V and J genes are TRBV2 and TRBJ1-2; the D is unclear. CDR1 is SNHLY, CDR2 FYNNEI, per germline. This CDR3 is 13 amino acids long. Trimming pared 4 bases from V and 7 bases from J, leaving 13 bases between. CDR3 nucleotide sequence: TGTGCCAGCAGTGCCCCGTTAGAACGTGGCTACACCTTC. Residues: CASSAPLERGYTF.

The CDR3 loop is CASSLATLAIKETQYF. The CDR3 bases are TGCGCCAGCAGCTTGGCTACGCTAGCGATCAAAGAGACCCAGTACTTC. The gene calls are TRBV5-1 and TRBJ2-5; the D gene is possibly TRBD2 (6 bases). The CDR3 is 16 residues long. CDR1 and CDR2 from the germline V gene are SGHRS and YFSETQ. Trimming pared 0 bases from V and 3 bases from J, leaving 15 bases between.

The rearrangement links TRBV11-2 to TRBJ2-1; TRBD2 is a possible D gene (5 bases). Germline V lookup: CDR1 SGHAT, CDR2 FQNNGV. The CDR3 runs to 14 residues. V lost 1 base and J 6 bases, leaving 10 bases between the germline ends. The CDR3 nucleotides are TGTGCCAGCAGCTTAGCCACTAGTGGCAATGAGCAGTTCTTC. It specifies CASSLATSGNEQFF.

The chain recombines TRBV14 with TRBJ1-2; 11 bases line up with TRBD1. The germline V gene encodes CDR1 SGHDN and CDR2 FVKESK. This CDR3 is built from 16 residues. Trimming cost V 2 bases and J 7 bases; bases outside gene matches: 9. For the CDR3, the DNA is TGTGCCAGCAGCCAAAGCGGACAGGGGGCGGGGAGTGGCTACACCTTC. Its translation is CASSQSGQGAGSGYTF.

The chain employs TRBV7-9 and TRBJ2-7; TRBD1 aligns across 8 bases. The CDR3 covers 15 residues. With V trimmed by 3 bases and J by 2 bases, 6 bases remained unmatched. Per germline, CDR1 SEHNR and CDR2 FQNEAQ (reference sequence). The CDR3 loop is CASSLIQGATYEQYF. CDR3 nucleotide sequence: TGTGCCAGCAGCTTGATCCAGGGGGCTACCTACGAGCAGTACTTC.

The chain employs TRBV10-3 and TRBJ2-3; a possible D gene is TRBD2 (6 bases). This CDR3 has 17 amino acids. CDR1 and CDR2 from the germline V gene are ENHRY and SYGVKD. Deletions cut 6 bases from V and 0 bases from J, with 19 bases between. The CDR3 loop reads CAIRRGTPSTSTDTQYF. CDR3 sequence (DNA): TGTGCCATCAGGAGAGGGACTCCCTCGACTAGCACAGATACGCAGTATTTT.

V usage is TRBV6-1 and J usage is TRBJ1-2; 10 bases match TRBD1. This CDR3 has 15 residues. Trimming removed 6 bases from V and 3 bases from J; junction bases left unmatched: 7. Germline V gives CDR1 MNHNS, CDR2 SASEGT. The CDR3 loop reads CASSSGDRGHYGYTF. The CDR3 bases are TGTGCCAGCAGCTCGGGGGACAGGGGCCACTATGGCTACACCTTC.

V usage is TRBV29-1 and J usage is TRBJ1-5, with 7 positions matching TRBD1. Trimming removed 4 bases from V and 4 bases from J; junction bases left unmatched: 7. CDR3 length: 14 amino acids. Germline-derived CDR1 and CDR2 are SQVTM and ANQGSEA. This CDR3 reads CSVGGTDPNQPQHF. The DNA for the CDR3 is TGCAGCGTTGGAGGGACAGATCCTAATCAGCCCCAGCATTTT.

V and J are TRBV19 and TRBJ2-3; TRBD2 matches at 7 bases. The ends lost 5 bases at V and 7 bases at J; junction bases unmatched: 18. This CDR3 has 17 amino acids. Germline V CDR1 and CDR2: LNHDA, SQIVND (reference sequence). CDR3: CASSLTRTRGVLNTQYF. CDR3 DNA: TGTGCCAGTAGTCTCACGAGGACTAGAGGGGTCCTGAATACGCAGTATTTT.

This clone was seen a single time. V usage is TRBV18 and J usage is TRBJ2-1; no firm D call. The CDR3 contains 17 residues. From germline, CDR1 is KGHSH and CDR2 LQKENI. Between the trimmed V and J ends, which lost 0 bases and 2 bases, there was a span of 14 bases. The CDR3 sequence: CASSPPVLRAPYNEQFF. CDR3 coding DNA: TGTGCCAGCTCACCACCGGTCTTGAGAGCCCCCTACAATGAGCAGTTCTTC.

The CDR3 DNA follows: TGTGCCAGCTCACCAAGTAGCAGGGCCACCGGGGAGCTGTTTTTT. It yields the protein CASSPSSRATGELFF. The chain combines TRBV18 with TRBJ2-2; TRBD1 is a possible D gene (5 bases). This CDR3 is built from 15 residues. Trimming left V 2 bases short and J 4 bases short, with 11 bases between. The germline CDR1 and CDR2 sequences are KGHSH and LQKENI. The whole variable domain, remainder taken from reference TRBV18 and TRBJ2-2, is NAGVMQNPRHLVRRRGQEARLRCSPMKGHSHVYWYRQLPEEGLKFMVYLQKENIIDESGMPKERFSAEFPKEGPSILRIQQVVRGDSAAYFCASSPSSRATGELFFGEGSRLTVL.

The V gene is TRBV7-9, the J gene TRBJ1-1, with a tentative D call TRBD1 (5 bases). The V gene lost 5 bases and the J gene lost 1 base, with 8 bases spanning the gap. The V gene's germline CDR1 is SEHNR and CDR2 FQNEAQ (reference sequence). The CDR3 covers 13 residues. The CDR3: CASSKTGNTEAFF. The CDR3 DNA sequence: TGTGCCAGCAGCAAAACAGGGAACACTGAAGCTTTCTTT.

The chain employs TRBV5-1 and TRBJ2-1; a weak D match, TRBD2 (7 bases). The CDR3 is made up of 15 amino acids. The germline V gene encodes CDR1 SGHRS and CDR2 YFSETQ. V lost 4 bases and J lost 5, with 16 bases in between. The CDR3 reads CASSRTGGKDNEQFF. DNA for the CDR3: TGCGCCAGCAGCCGAACGGGGGGCAAGGACAATGAGCAGTTCTTC.

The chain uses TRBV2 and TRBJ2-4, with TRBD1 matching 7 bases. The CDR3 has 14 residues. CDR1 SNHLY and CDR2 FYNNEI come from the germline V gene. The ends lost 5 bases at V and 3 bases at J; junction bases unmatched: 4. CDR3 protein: CASSPDRNKNIQYF. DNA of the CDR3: TGTGCCAGCAGTCCGGACAGGAACAAAAACATTCAGTACTTC. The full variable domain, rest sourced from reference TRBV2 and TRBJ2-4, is EPEVTQTPSHQVTQMGQEVILRCVPISNHLYFYWYRQILGQKVEFLVSFYNNEISEKSEIFDDQFSVERPDGSNFTLKIRSTKLEDSAMYFCASSPDRNKNIQYFGAGTRLSVL.